This T cell receptor beta chain was retrieved from a study of shared clonotypes between healthy human individuals. Deep-level assay runs were performed. As processed by the authors: Without quality scores, immunoSEQ junctional reads could not be filtered like full-length reads. Clones were read by immunoSEQ multiplex PCR, and TCRdb kept only the in-frame ones, dropping some. V, J and clone size reflect that table, while D and trimming were determined from the DNA. The sample records approximately 1.5 million clones, nearly 99% being singletons. Points on this clone: The target antigen is unknown.

Findings and caveats of the study: Investigators expected sequencing depth to affect clonotype sharing among donors. Shared clonotypes across all four donors exceeded non-shared ones in generation probability.

Germline loops: CDR1 LNHDA, CDR2 SQIVND (reference sequence). The CDR3 consists of 15 residues. Trimming removed 6 bases from V and 7 bases from J; junction bases left unmatched: 8. The chain is built from TRBV19 and TRBJ2-1; 11 bases are a match to TRBD2. Source material: naive CD4+ T cells sorted from blood. The subset here: CD45RA+ positively selected. The TCR was taken from a man aged 25 to 45 in good health. CDR3 amino acids: CASRPGLAAENEQFF. CDR3 sequence (DNA): TGTGCCAGTAGGCCGGGACTAGCGGCGGAGAATGAGCAGTTCTTC.